The clone carrying this TCR beta chain has just one count. This CDR3 spans 18 amino acids. The V and J ends lost 3 bases and 7 bases respectively, with 25 bases between them. Germline CDR1 KGHSH, CDR2 LQKENI. Authors' processing steps: Estimation of nucleated cell counts relied on the amplification of reference gene primers. Libraries were prepared by immunoSEQ multiplex PCR; TCRdb keeps only in-frame clonotypes and omits some of them. That table supplies the V and J calls and clone size; D and trimming were determined from the DNA. Counted here are a few hundred thousand clones, about 91% occurring once; the ten biggest clones make up around an eighth. This specimen comes from a study of blood T cell repertoires in COVID-19. Looking at the study overall: Donors in the United States, Italy and Spain gave samples during acute or convalescent COVID-19. In each case, the material was cDNA or gDNA derived from T cells, B-cell-depleted T cells, or PBMCs.

This rearrangement joins TRBV18 to TRBJ1-3; no definite D call. Sequencing was done on a sample of peripheral blood. This clonotype was obtained from a woman between 50 and 59 years old with COVID-19, enrolled during active disease. The CDR3 region is CASSPFKSGLGFGNTIYF. CDR3 sequence (DNA): TGTGCCAGCTCACCGTTCAAATCAGGACTTGGTTTCGGGAACACCATATATTTT.